Sequencing of this TCR beta chain was carried out in a study of Graves' ophthalmopathy and Graves' hyperthyroidism. CDR1 and CDR2 (germline): MGHDK, SYGVNS. The CDR3 totals 16 residues. With 1 base removed from V and 5 bases from J, the gap between germline ends came to 14 bases. Amplified material comprised TCR beta CDR3 regions derived from RNA transcripts. HTBI primers served in a first-round RT-PCR, which a second-round multiplex PCR followed. TCRdb re-derived calls from the multiplex PCR reads in MiXCR, one entry per CDR3 protein. Seen here are under 250,000 distinct CDR3 sequences, 25% to 30% observed once, and the top ten hold approximately 9%.

The chain couples TRBV25-1 to TRBJ2-2; D possibly corresponds to TRBD2 (7 bases). Sequenced input: peripheral blood. This clonotype originated in a man in his fifties or sixties with Graves' ophthalmopathy. CDR3 nucleotide sequence: TGTGCCAGCAGTGAATTAGGCCGGGGGGCTACCGGGGAGCTGTTTTTT. Translated, it gives CASSELGRGATGELFF.